The clone carrying this TCR beta chain was detected many times. Antigen unknown. These data come from a study of early T cells in non-severe SARS-CoV-2 infection. Study summary: Chains from this unsorted whole-blood bulk RNA could not be paired.

The library protocol tagged individual cDNA molecules with unique molecular identifiers. TCRdb fed the 5' RACE reads into MiXCR, producing one record per CDR3 protein. Of tens of thousands of distinct CDR3 sequences in the sample, around 4% were seen once. Study-wide results and caveats: CD4 and private specificities were missed by VDJdb matching, which favored anti-spike CD8 responses.

Source material: whole blood. The source of this sequence is an adult who was a healthcare worker with PCR-confirmed SARS-CoV-2 infection or an uninfected control (not recorded which).

In nucleotides, the CDR3 is TGTGCCAGCAGTCGGGCTAGCGGTAGAGGGGATGAGCAGTTCTTC. Translating gives CASSRASGRGDEQFF. V is TRBV5-4 and J is TRBJ2-1; the match to TRBD2 covers 7 bases. This CDR3 contains 15 residues. Germline CDR1 SGHNT, CDR2 YYREEE (reference sequence). V shed 5 bases and J 8 bases; nucleotides not matched to a gene: 13.